The subject of this entry is one T cell receptor beta chain. Its antigen is not identified. The sample originates from a study of CD8 T cells in ankylosing spondylitis. Study-level findings and limits: The authors found the disease-linked clones to be CD8+ and relatively rare in peripheral blood. For ankylosing spondylitis blood, a TCR beta motif of fewer than 10 highly homologous variants appeared characteristic. In reactive arthritis synovial fluid and blood, some motif variants had been reported before.

Germline V lookup: CDR1 SGHRS, CDR2 YFSETQ. V lost 2 bases, J lost 4 bases, and 13 bases lay in between. The CDR3 extends over 14 amino acids. Quantitative 5'-RACE with molecular barcodes produced the TCR beta libraries. TCRdb re-called the 5' RACE reads through MiXCR, storing one row per CDR3 protein. The repertoire includes approximately 540,000 distinct CDR3 sequences, over 9.5% of them detected once, and under 7.5% sits in the top ten. The rearrangement uses TRBV5-1 and TRBJ2-7; a weak D match, TRBD1 (6 bases). Material: blood, either unsorted or a sorted T cell fraction (not recorded which). The sequence was obtained from a male donor with ankylosing spondylitis. DNA of the CDR3: TGCGCCAGCAGCTTCCGGGACAACGGGTACGAGCAGTACTTC. This codes for CASSFRDNGYEQYF.